The 11 T cell receptor beta chains reported below all come from one sample, sequenced in a study of regulatory T cells in long-lasting Graves disease. Library construction for TCR beta used iRepertoire HTBI primers and Arm-PCR of CDR3 regions. TCRdb re-called the multiplex PCR reads with MiXCR, one entry per CDR3 protein. The sample holds over 350,000 distinct CDR3 sequences, 15% seen once. Time point denoted: newly diagnosed GD, antithyroid drugs for less than 3 months. Isolated PBMC RNA provided the starting material for the TCR library. The sample was also linked to a second study, of T cells in Graves' hyperthyroidism and ophthalmopathy.

Material: peripheral blood mononuclear cells (PBMCs), obtained at new diagnosis, from a patient treated with antithyroid drugs. These receptors were collected from a woman in her forties with Graves disease.

The count of this clonotype is one. The genes are TRBV28 and TRBJ2-2; the D gene could be TRBD1 or TRBD2 (6 bases each). Trimming stripped 6 bases from V and 4 bases from J, with 21 bases between. Germline CDR1 and CDR2: MDHEN and SYDVKM. The CDR3 extends over 17 amino acids. As DNA, the CDR3 is TGTGCCAGCAGCCTACTCTTGTGGGGGGCGGTCACCGGGGAGCTGTTTTTT. It codes for CASSLLLWGAVTGELFF.

About this clonotype: With a much larger clone just one base away, this may be a read error. The chain links TRBV3-1 to TRBJ2-7; a weak D match, TRBD2 (5 bases). Germline V gene lookup returns CDR1 LGHDT and CDR2 YNNKEL (reference sequence). The V gene lost 3 bases and the J gene lost 2 bases, with 14 bases spanning the gap. There are 15 residues in the CDR3. The DNA for the CDR3 is TGTGCCAGCAGCCACGACCGACGGGATACCTACGAGCAGTACTTC. Its translation is CASSHDRRDTYEQYF.

Concerning this clonotype: A far larger clone is a single base away, which makes a read error likely. J is TRBJ2-3 and V is TRBV11-2; 8 bases match TRBD2. The J call is doubtful: the DNA matches TRBJ2-5 better. The germline gives CDR1 SGHAT, CDR2 FQNNGV. The CDR3 sequence is 18 residues long. CDR3 nucleotides: TGTGCCAGCAGCCGCACAATGAAGGAGCGGGAGTTCTCAGAGGCCCAGTACTTC. Protein: CASSRTMKEREFSEAQYF.

This clonotype was counted only a few times. The CDR3 here is CASCRGVDTQYF. The DNA of the CDR3 is TGTGCCAGCTGTCGTGGAGTGGATACGCAGTATTTT. The chain links TRBV12-3 or TRBV12-4 to TRBJ2-3, with D unresolved. V lost 8 bases to trimming and J lost 6 bases, with 12 bases between them. The CDR3 length is 12 residues.

The gene calls are TRBV11-2 and TRBJ1-2, with TRBD1 as a possible D gene (6 bases). Germline lookup yields CDR1 SGHAT and CDR2 FQNNGV. The V gene lost 5 bases and the J gene lost 6 bases, with 13 bases spanning the gap. This CDR3 region has 13 residues. This CDR3 is CASSAFQGNGYTF. The CDR3 coding sequence is TGTGCCAGCAGCGCATTCCAGGGGAATGGCTACACCTTC.

Comment on this clonotype: A much larger clone lies a single base off, so this may be a read error. The DNA for the CDR3 is TGTGCCAGCAGCCGATACGCCGGGACAGCTATAAACACTGAAGCTTTCTTT. Amino acids: CASSRYAGTAINTEAFF. The rearrangement joins TRBV3-1 to TRBJ1-1; TRBD1 matches at 7 bases. The CDR3 has 17 residues. The junction had 13 bases not matched to a gene; V was cut back by 4 bases and J by 2 bases. CDR1 and CDR2 from the germline V gene are LGHDT and YNNKEL (reference sequence).

The genes are TRBV28 and TRBJ2-1, with TRBD1 matching over 7 bases. Germline V gene lookup returns CDR1 MDHEN and CDR2 SYDVKM. The CDR3 is made up of 15 amino acids. With V trimmed by 8 bases and J by 4 bases, 11 bases remained unmatched. CDR3 protein: CASRDSPSGYNEQFF. CDR3 coding DNA: TGTGCCAGCCGGGACAGCCCATCGGGATACAATGAGCAGTTCTTC.

This clonotype was observed a few times. A much larger clone lies one base from this, so it may be a read error. The chain is built from TRBV6-1 and TRBJ2-3, with D possibly being TRBD1 (6 bases). The CDR3 has 14 residues. V was clipped by 1 base and J by 4 bases, with 9 bases between them. The V gene's germline CDR1 is MNHNS and CDR2 SASEGT. The CDR3 DNA is TGTGCCAGCAGTGAAGTGGACAGTCCAGATACGCAGTATTTT. Its translation is CASSEVDSPDTQYF.

This clonotype was picked up many times. The chain is built from TRBV5-1 and TRBJ2-7; D remains ambiguous. The germline V and J ends were trimmed by 3 bases and 2 bases, with 9 bases remaining between them. Germline CDR1 reads SGHRS; CDR2 reads YFSETQ. The CDR3 extends over 13 amino acids. The chain's CDR3 is CASSYEETYEQYF. CDR3 DNA: TGCGCCAGCAGCTATGAGGAGACCTACGAGCAGTACTTC.

Many counts were recorded for this clonotype. This chain links TRBV27 with TRBJ2-2; D is unresolved. V shed 0 bases and J shed 4 bases, with 12 bases lying between them. Germline loops: CDR1 MNHEY, CDR2 SMNVEV (reference sequence). This CDR3 spans 16 amino acids. The CDR3 coding sequence is TGTGCCAGCAGTTTATCACCGCCAGGAAGCACCGGGGAGCTGTTTTTT. Its protein is CASSLSPPGSTGELFF.

Comments on this clonotype: Since a much larger clone is just one base distant, this may be a read error. This chain links TRBV19 with TRBJ1-5; 7 bases fit TRBD1. After removal of 7 bases from V and 3 bases from J, the junction contained 9 bases not matched to a gene. Germline CDR1 reads LNHDA; CDR2 reads SQIVND (reference sequence). The length of the CDR3 is 15 residues. The CDR3 bases are TGTGCCAGTAAAACGAACAGGGGATCCAATCAGCCCCAGCATTTT. It specifies CASKTNRGSNQPQHF.